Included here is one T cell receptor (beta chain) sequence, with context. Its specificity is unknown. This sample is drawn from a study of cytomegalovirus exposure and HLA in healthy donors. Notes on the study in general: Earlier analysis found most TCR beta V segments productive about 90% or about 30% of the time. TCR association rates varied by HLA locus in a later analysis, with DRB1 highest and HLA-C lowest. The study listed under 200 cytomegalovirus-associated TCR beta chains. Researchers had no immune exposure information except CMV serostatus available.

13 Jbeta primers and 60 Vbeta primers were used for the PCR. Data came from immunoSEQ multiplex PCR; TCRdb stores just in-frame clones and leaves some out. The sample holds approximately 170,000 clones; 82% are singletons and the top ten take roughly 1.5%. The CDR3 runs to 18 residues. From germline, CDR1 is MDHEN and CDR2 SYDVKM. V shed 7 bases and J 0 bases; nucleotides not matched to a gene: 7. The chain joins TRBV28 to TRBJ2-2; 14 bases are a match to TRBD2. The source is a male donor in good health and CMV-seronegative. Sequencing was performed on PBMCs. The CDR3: CASKVTGLAGANTGELFF. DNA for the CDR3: TGTGCCAGCAAAGTTACGGGACTAGCGGGAGCGAACACCGGGGAGCTGTTTTTT.